A single sample gave rise to the 8 T cell receptor beta chains below, sequenced in a study of blood T cell repertoires in COVID-19. Method: immunoSEQ multiplex PCR; TCRdb's copy keeps in-frame clones and lacks some. This sample has about 140,000 clones, with roughly four fifths found just once. The sample comprised peripheral blood. These TCRs come from a woman aged 60-75 years with acute or convalescent COVID-19.

This chain joins TRBV5-1 and TRBJ2-2; 7 nucleotides align to TRBD2. The CDR3 extends over 15 amino acids. V shed 2 bases, J shed 5 bases, and the junction held 6 bases outside the gene matches. Per the germline V gene, CDR1 is SGHRS and CDR2 is YFSETQ. The CDR3 DNA reads as TGCGCCAGCAGCTTCTCGGGAGGTGGAACCGGGGAGCTGTTTTTT. This gives the protein CASSFSGGGTGELFF.

The J gene is TRBJ2-1, the V gene TRBV6-1; D gene ambiguous. In germline, CDR1 is MNHNS, CDR2 SASEGT. V lost 3 bases and J lost 6, with 6 bases in between. This CDR3 region has 12 residues. CDR3 in DNA: TGTGCCAGCAGTGACGACTCCAATGAGCAGTTCTTC. Translating it yields CASSDDSNEQFF.

The rearrangement links TRBV29-1 to TRBJ2-3; weak D call: TRBD1 (6 bases). The CDR3 is made up of 15 amino acids. Germline loops: CDR1 SQVTM, CDR2 ANQGSEA. V was pared by 8 bases and J by 0 bases, with 18 bases between. The CDR3 sequence is CSFRPGTTSTDTQYF. The CDR3 DNA reads as TGCAGCTTCAGACCCGGGACAACGAGCACAGATACGCAGTATTTT.

This sequence joins TRBV5-1 and TRBJ1-1, with D possibly being TRBD1 (5 bases). V was shortened by 1 base and J by 2 bases, with 12 bases between the two germline ends. The V gene's germline CDR1 is SGHRS and CDR2 YFSETQ. This CDR3 has 15 amino acids. CDR3 region: CASSLTQGGNTEAFF. CDR3 DNA sequence: TGCGCCAGCAGCTTGACCCAGGGAGGAAACACTGAAGCTTTCTTT. The variable domain in full, completed from reference TRBV5-1 and TRBJ1-1, reads KAGVTQTPRYLIKTRGQQVTLSCSPISGHRSVSWYQQTPGQGLQFLFEYFSETQRNKGNFPGRFSGRQFSNSRSEMNVSTLELGDSALYLCASSLTQGGNTEAFFGQGTRLTVV.

This chain uses TRBV3-1 (or the pseudogene TRBV3-2) with TRBJ1-1, with a weak D call TRBD1 (5 bases). CDR3 length equals 15 residues. V was cut by 1 base and J by 4 bases, with 13 bases left in between. CDR1 and CDR2 from the germline V gene are LGHDT and YNNKEL (reference sequence). CDR3 sequence (DNA): TGTGCCAGCAGCCAAGCGCAGGGTCTACGCACTGAAGCTTTCTTT. Its translation: CASSQAQGLRTEAFF.

In DNA, the CDR3 is TGTGCCAGTAGTATCCCGGCCGCGGGAGGGATCAACGTCCTGACTTTC. It codes for CASSIPAAGGINVLTF. V usage is TRBV19 and J usage is TRBJ2-6, with 9 bases fitting TRBD2. Germline V gene lookup returns CDR1 LNHDA and CDR2 SQIVND (reference sequence). V dropped 3 bases and J dropped 9; count of bases not matched to a gene: 9. The CDR3 is made up of 16 amino acids.

The V and J genes are TRBV19 and TRBJ1-1; the match to TRBD1 covers 9 bases. Germline values: CDR1 LNHDA, CDR2 SQIVND (reference sequence). The CDR3 is made up of 17 amino acids. Germline trimming cut 3 bases from V and 3 bases from J; bases unmatched to any gene: 11. The CDR3 is CASSMWGTGQRDTEAFF. Here the CDR3 DNA reads TGTGCCAGTAGTATGTGGGGGACAGGGCAAAGGGACACTGAAGCTTTCTTT.

The sample holds one count of this clone. The V and J genes are TRBV28 and TRBJ1-2; the D gene is possibly TRBD1 (6 bases). This CDR3 is built from 12 residues. V lost 5 bases to trimming and J lost 8 bases, with 12 bases between them. Germline V gives CDR1 MDHEN, CDR2 SYDVKM. CDR3 loop: CASSGGAAGYTF. DNA for the CDR3: TGTGCCAGCAGTGGGGGGGCGGCGGGCTACACCTTC.